Following are 20 T cell receptor beta chains from one sample sequenced in a study of T cell responses to AZD1222 COVID-19 vaccine. Generated by immunoSEQ multiplex PCR, the TCRdb table keeps only in-frame clones and is missing some. The table includes fewer than 180,000 clones, about nine tenths detected once. Source: peripheral blood, taken 28 days after the second AZD1222 dose. The origin of the receptors is an adult who received the AZD1222 COVID-19 vaccine.

The chain couples TRBV18 to TRBJ1-2; tentative D call: TRBD1 (5 bases). CDR1 KGHSH and CDR2 LQKENI come from the germline V gene. The V end lost 3 bases, the J end lost 8 bases, and 10 bases lay between the germline ends. This CDR3 spans 12 amino acids. The CDR3 coding sequence is TGTGCCAGCTCACCCCCAGGGCCCGGCTACACCTTC. Its protein product is CASSPPGPGYTF.

The CDR3 DNA is TGTGCCAGCAGCCAACTTCATGGCTACACCTTC. It is translated as CASSQLHGYTF. V and J are TRBV3-1 (or the pseudogene TRBV3-2) and TRBJ1-2; D ambiguous. V lost 2 bases and J lost 6, with 4 bases in between. Germline V gives CDR1 LGHDT, CDR2 YNNKEL (reference sequence). The CDR3 runs 11 residues.

The genes are TRBV7-8 and TRBJ1-2; the D gene is possibly TRBD1 (6 bases). Germline CDR1 and CDR2: SGHVS and FQNEAQ. Trimming left V 2 bases short and J 8 bases short, with 24 bases between. The CDR3 length is 17 residues. DNA of the CDR3: TGTGCCAGCAGCTTACGGCGGGGGCAAATCGAGGCGGGAGGCTACACCTTC. Translated, it gives CASSLRRGQIEAGGYTF.

The V and J genes are TRBV7-9 and TRBJ2-1; no reliable D call. Germline values: CDR1 SEHNR, CDR2 FQNEAQ (reference sequence). There are 11 residues in the CDR3. The germline V and J ends were trimmed by 11 bases and 3 bases, with 8 bases remaining between them. The CDR3, as DNA: TGTGCCTGGCTCAACTACAATGAGCAGTTCTTC. Its protein is CAWLNYNEQFF.

The chain has TRBV18 and TRBJ2-2, with D hard to call. CDR1 and CDR2 from the germline V gene are KGHSH and LQKENI. The CDR3 sequence is 15 residues long. V shed 2 bases and J shed 3 bases, with 10 bases lying between them. CDR3 coding DNA: TGTGCCAGCTCACCAACGGGCACGGACACCGGGGAGCTGTTTTTT. This gives the protein CASSPTGTDTGELFF.

The chain couples TRBV4-1 to TRBJ2-6; no definite D call. From germline, CDR1 is MGHRA and CDR2 YSYEKL. The CDR3 is 15 residues long. V gave up 0 bases and J gave up 2 bases, with 5 bases separating them. The CDR3 loop is CASSQDGAGANVLTF. Here the CDR3 DNA reads TGCGCCAGCAGCCAAGATGGGGCTGGGGCCAACGTCCTGACTTTC.

The chain couples TRBV5-1 to TRBJ2-3; TRBD1 matches at 8 bases. The CDR3 consists of 15 residues. V gave up 3 bases and J gave up 6 bases; unmatched junction bases: 9. Germline V lookup: CDR1 SGHRS, CDR2 YFSETQ. In DNA, the CDR3 is TGCGCCAGCAGCTCTGGACAGGGATCCAGGGATACGCAGTATTTT. It encodes CASSSGQGSRDTQYF.

The table lists this clone with a count of one. The gene calls are TRBV27 and TRBJ1-2; no firm D call. Germline CDR1 is MNHEY and CDR2 is SMNVEV (reference sequence). Trimming left V 5 bases short and J 0 bases short, with 7 bases between. The CDR3 has 13 residues. The DNA of the CDR3 is TGTGCCAGCAGTCCAGCATCTAACTATGGCTACACCTTC. Translated: CASSPASNYGYTF.

This rearrangement joins TRBV5-1 to TRBJ2-1, with a tentative D call TRBD1 (6 bases). Germline V gene data show CDR1 as SGHRS and CDR2 as YFSETQ. This CDR3 is built from 14 residues. The V gene lost 4 bases and the J gene lost 2 bases, with 10 bases spanning the gap. In DNA form, the CDR3 reads TGCGCCAGCAGCCGGGACATTGCCTACAATGAGCAGTTCTTC. It is translated as CASSRDIAYNEQFF.

This clone was seen a few times. The V call is TRBV7-8, the J call TRBJ1-2; D call uncertain. Germline CDR1 and CDR2: SGHVS and FQNEAQ. The length of the CDR3 is 15 residues. V gave up 1 base and J gave up 0 bases, with 9 bases separating them. CDR3 protein: CASSLVRNPNYGYTF. In DNA form, the CDR3 reads TGTGCCAGCAGCTTAGTGCGGAATCCTAACTATGGCTACACCTTC. Combining the CDR3 with reference TRBV7-8 and TRBJ1-2 gives the whole variable domain GAGVSQSPRYKVAKRGQDVALRCDPISGHVSLFWYQQALGQGPEFLTYFQNEAQLDKSGLPSDRFFAERPEGSVSTLKIQRTQQEDSAVYLCASSLVRNPNYGYTFGSGTRLTVV.

The V call is TRBV29-1, the J call TRBJ2-7, with 8 bases that match TRBD2. The germline V gene has CDR1 SQVTM and CDR2 ANQGSEA. The CDR3 loop spans 15 amino acids. With 7 bases clipped from V and 0 bases from J, the junction kept 11 bases outside the gene matches. CDR3 DNA: TGCAGCGGGCTTCGTGGGAGCGGGGGCTCCTACGAGCAGTACTTC. Translated: CSGLRGSGGSYEQYF.

This chain uses TRBV14 with TRBJ1-1; TRBD1 aligns across 9 bases. The V gene's germline CDR1 is SGHDN and CDR2 FVKESK. The length of the CDR3 is 15 residues. Germline trimming cut 4 bases from V and 5 bases from J; bases unmatched to any gene: 8. Here the CDR3 DNA reads TGTGCCAGCAGCCCTGACAGGGGGTTGAGAACTGAAGCTTTCTTT. It specifies CASSPDRGLRTEAFF.

A single count supports this clone. V gene TRBV5-1 combines with J gene TRBJ2-3, with D perhaps TRBD2 (5 bases). Germline V CDR1 and CDR2: SGHRS, YFSETQ. CDR3 length: 20 residues. V dropped 0 bases and J dropped 0 bases, with 23 bases sitting between them. The CDR3: CASSLGLAGSRTSSTDTQYF. The DNA for the CDR3 is TGCGCCAGCAGCTTGGGTCTTGCGGGTAGCCGAACCTCTAGCACAGATACGCAGTATTTT.

The chain is built from TRBV27 and TRBJ1-1, with D hard to call. Trimming removed 3 bases at V and 7 bases at J, with 9 bases between. The CDR3 spans 12 residues. Germline CDR1 MNHEY, CDR2 SMNVEV (reference sequence). CDR3 loop: CASSFHRGEAFF. The DNA of the CDR3 is TGTGCCAGCAGTTTCCACCGGGGTGAAGCTTTCTTT.

This chain connects TRBV15 to TRBJ1-1; no firm D call. From germline, CDR1 is LNHNV and CDR2 YYDKDF (reference sequence). The CDR3 covers 14 residues. The ends were cut back, 3 bases at V and 0 bases at J, with 8 bases in the middle. DNA of the CDR3: TGTGCCACCAGCAGGCCTCGGGTGAACACTGAAGCTTTCTTT. Translating it yields CATSRPRVNTEAFF.

CDR3 bases: TGTGCCAGCAGCAAAGCGGGACAGAGAAGGCCCAACTATGGCTACACCTTC. Translation: CASSKAGQRRPNYGYTF. The chain carries TRBV21-1 and TRBJ1-2; the table's D call TRBD1 went unverified against the DNA. TRBV21-1 is tagged as a pseudogene. This CDR3 comprises 17 residues.

Written as DNA, the CDR3 is TGTGCCAGCAAGTTACAACAGGGAGGAGTCTACACCTTC. The encoded protein is CASKLQQGGVYTF. The chain couples TRBV6-5 to TRBJ1-2; D perhaps matches TRBD1 (6 bases). Trimming removed 7 bases at V and 10 bases at J, with 19 bases between. The CDR3 is 13 amino acids. The germline CDR1 and CDR2 sequences are MNHEY and SVGAGI.

This sequence joins TRBV7-9 and TRBJ1-1; TRBD1 matches at 7 bases. CDR1 SEHNR and CDR2 FQNEAQ come from the germline V gene (reference sequence). V lost 1 base to trimming and J lost 1 base; unmatched junction nucleotides: 3. The CDR3 contains 15 residues. The CDR3 region is CASSLDRGSNTEAFF. CDR3 DNA sequence: TGTGCCAGCAGCTTAGACAGGGGATCGAACACTGAAGCTTTCTTT.

This chain joins TRBV12-5 and TRBJ2-4; 7 nucleotides align to TRBD2. The V gene's germline CDR1 is LGHNT and CDR2 FRNRAP. This CDR3 comprises 17 residues. J lost 0 bases, V lost 7 bases, and 12 bases had no gene match. CDR3 sequence: CASAPQIAGLAKNIQYF. CDR3 nucleotides: TGTGCTAGTGCCCCCCAGATAGCGGGCCTAGCCAAAAACATTCAGTACTTC.

The chain is built from TRBV7-8 and TRBJ2-3; 9 positions agree with TRBD2. V dropped 4 bases and J dropped 4; count of bases not matched to a gene: 12. The CDR3 extends over 17 amino acids. The germline CDR1 and CDR2 sequences are SGHVS and FQNEAQ. The CDR3, as DNA: TGTGCCAGCAGCTCAGTCATGATAGCGGGAGTGGCAGATACGCAGTATTTT. As protein: CASSSVMIAGVADTQYF.